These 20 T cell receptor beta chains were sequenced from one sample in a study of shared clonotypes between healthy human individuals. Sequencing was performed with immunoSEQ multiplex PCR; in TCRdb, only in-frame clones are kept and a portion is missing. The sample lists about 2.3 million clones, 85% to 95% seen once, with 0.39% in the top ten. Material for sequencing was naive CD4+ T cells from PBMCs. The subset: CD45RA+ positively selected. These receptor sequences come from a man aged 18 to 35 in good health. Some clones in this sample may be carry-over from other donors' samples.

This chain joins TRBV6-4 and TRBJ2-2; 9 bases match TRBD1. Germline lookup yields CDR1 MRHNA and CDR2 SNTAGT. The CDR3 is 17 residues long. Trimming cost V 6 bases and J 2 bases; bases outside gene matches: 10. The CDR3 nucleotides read TGTGCCAGCAGCGCCCGGGACAGGGTAACCAACACCGGGGAGCTGTTTTTT. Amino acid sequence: CASSARDRVTNTGELFF.

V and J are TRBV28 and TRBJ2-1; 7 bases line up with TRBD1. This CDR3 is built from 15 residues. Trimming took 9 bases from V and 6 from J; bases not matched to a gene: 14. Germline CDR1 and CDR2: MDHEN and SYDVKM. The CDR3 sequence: CASGGQWVEINEQFF. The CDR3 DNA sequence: TGTGCCAGTGGGGGACAGTGGGTGGAAATCAATGAGCAGTTCTTC.

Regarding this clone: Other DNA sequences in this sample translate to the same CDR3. This CDR3 reads CASRGHITGELFF. The CDR3 nucleotides read TGTGCCAGCCGCGGGCACATCACCGGGGAGCTGTTTTTT. The chain links TRBV2 to TRBJ2-2; D possibly corresponds to TRBD2 (5 bases). Trimming cost V 8 bases and J 4 bases, with 11 bases left between them. This CDR3 spans 13 amino acids. Germline lookup yields CDR1 SNHLY and CDR2 FYNNEI.

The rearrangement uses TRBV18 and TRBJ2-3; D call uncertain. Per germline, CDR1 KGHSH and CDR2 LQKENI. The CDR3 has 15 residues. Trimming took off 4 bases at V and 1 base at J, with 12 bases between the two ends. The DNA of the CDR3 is TGTGCCAGCTCACTTTCCGCAGGCCGCACAGATACGCAGTATTTT. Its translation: CASSLSAGRTDTQYF.

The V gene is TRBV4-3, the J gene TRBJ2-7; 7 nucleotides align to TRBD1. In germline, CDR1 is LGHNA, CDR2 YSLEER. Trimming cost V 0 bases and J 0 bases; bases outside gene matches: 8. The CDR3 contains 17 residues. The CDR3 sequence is CASSQDFKGALSYEQYF. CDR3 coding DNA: TGCGCCAGCAGCCAAGATTTCAAGGGGGCTCTCTCCTACGAGCAGTACTTC.

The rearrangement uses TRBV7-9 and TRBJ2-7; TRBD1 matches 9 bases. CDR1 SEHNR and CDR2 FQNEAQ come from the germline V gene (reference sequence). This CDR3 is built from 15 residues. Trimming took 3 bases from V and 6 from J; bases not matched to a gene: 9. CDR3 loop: CASSFLRTGEGEQYF. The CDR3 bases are TGTGCCAGCAGCTTCCTCCGGACAGGGGAAGGCGAGCAGTACTTC.

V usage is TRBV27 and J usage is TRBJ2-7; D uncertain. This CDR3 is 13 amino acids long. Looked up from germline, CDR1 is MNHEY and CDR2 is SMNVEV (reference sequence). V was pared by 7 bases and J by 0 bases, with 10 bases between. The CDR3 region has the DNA TGTGCCAGCACCACAGCAGACTCCTACGAGCAGTACTTC. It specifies CASTTADSYEQYF.

This CDR3 is CASTRGFTDTQYF. CDR3 DNA: TGTGCCAGCACGCGGGGATTCACAGATACGCAGTATTTT. The rearrangement joins TRBV6-1 to TRBJ2-3; D possibly corresponds to TRBD2 (6 bases). CDR1 and CDR2 (germline): MNHNS, SASEGT. The V end lost 7 bases, the J end lost 2 bases, and 10 bases lay between the germline ends. The CDR3 spans 13 residues.

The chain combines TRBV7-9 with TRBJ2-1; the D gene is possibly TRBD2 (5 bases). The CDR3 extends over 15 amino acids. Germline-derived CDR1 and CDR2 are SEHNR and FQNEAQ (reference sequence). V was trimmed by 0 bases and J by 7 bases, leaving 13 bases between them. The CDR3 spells CASSLARPSGNEQFF. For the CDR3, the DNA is TGTGCCAGCAGCTTAGCCCGACCCTCGGGGAATGAGCAGTTCTTC.

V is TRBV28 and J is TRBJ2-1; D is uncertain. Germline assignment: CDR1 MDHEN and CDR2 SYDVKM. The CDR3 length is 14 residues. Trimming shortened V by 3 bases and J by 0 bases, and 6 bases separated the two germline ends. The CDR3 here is CASSFSSSYNEQFF. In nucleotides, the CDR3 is TGTGCCAGCAGTTTTAGTAGCTCCTACAATGAGCAGTTCTTC.

For the CDR3, the DNA is TGCGCCAGCAGCCAACCCTGGGGCACTGAAGCTTTCTTT. Amino acids: CASSQPWGTEAFF. The chain uses TRBV4-1 and TRBJ1-1; no firm D call. Germline assignment: CDR1 MGHRA and CDR2 YSYEKL. This CDR3 has 13 amino acids. The V end lost 2 bases, the J end lost 4 bases, and 8 bases lay between the germline ends.

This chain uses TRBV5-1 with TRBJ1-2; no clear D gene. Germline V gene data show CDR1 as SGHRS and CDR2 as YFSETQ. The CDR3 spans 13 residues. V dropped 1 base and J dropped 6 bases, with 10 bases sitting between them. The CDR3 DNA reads TGCGCCAGCAGCTTGATGAGGTCCGATGGCTACACCTTC. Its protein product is CASSLMRSDGYTF.

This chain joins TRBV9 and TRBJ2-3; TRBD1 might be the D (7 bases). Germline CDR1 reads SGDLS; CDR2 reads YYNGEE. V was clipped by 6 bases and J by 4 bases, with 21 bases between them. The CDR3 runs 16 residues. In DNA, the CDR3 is TGTGCCAGCACCCTTACCGGGACAGCTAGCGCAGATACGCAGTATTTT. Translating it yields CASTLTGTASADTQYF.

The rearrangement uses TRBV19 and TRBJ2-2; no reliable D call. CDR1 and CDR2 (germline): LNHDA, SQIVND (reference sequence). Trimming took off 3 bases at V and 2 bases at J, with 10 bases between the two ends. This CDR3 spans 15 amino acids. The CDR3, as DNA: TGTGCCAGTAGTATTTCCCGTTTAAACACCGGGGAGCTGTTTTTT. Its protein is CASSISRLNTGELFF.

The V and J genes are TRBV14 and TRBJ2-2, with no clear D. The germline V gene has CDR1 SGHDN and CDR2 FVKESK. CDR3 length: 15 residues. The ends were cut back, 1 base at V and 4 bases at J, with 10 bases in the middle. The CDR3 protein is CASSQVAVGTGELFF. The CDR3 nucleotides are TGTGCCAGCAGCCAAGTAGCAGTGGGCACCGGGGAGCTGTTTTTT.

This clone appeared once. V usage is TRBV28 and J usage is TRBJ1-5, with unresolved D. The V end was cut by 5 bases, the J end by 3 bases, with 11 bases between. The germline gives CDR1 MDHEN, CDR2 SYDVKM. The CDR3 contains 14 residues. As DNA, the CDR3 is TGTGCCAGCAGTCCGCGATTGGCCAATCAGCCCCAGCATTTT. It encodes CASSPRLANQPQHF. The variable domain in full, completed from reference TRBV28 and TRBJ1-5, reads DVKVTQSSRYLVKRTGEKVFLECVQDMDHENMFWYRQDPGLGLRLIYFSYDVKMKEKGDIPEGYSVSREKKERFSLILESASTNQTSMYLCASSPRLANQPQHFGDGTRLSIL.

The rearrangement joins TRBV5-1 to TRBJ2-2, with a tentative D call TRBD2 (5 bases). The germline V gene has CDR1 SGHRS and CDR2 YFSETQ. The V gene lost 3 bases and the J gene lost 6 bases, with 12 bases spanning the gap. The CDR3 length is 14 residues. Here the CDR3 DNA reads TGCGCCAGCAGCTCAGCGGAGGCCGCCGGGGAGCTGTTTTTT. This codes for CASSSAEAAGELFF.

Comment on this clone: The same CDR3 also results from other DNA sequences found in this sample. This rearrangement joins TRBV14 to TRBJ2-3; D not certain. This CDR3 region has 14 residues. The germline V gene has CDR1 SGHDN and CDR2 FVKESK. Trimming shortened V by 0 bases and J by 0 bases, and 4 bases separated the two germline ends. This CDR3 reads CASSQDSSTDTQYF. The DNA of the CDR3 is TGTGCCAGCAGCCAAGACAGCAGCACAGATACGCAGTATTTT.

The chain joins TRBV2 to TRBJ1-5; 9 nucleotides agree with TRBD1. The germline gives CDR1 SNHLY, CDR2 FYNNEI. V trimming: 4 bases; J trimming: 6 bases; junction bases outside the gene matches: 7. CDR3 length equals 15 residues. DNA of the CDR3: TGTGCCAGCAGTGCTACAGGGGGCAAGGGTCAGCCCCAGCATTTT. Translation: CASSATGGKGQPQHF.

The CDR3 here is CASSLYRTLKGYTF. Written as DNA, the CDR3 is TGTGCCAGCAGTTTATATCGGACCCTCAAGGGCTACACCTTC. The rearrangement uses TRBV27 and TRBJ1-2; no firm D call. The CDR3 has 14 amino acids. V was pared by 1 base and J by 8 bases, with 14 bases between. Germline V CDR1 and CDR2: MNHEY, SMNVEV (reference sequence).